A selection of T cell receptor beta chains follows, all from one sample in a study of metastatic and nonmetastatic thyroid tumors. TCRdb re-clonotyped the PCR reads through MiXCR. The top ten hold roughly 5% of the sample, which has around 25,000 clones, 10% to 15% seen once. The sequenced material came from blood. The receptors here all came from a female donor with papillary thyroid cancer or a benign thyroid nodule (not recorded which). Some clones in this sample may be carry-over from other donors' samples. CDR3s include the opening cysteine and the closing phenylalanine or tryptophan. The D gene is left open where the match is weak. The size field is filled for only some rows; it gives once, few, many or a size class.

many	TRBV28	TRBJ2-5	NA	CASSFGGRGETQYF	TGTGCCAGCAGTTTTGGGGGTCGGGGGGAGACCCAGTACTTC
medium-sized	TRBV11-2	TRBJ2-2	NA	CASSSVWTARTGELFF	TGTGCCAGCAGCTCAGTCTGGACTGCCCGGACCGGGGAGCTGTTTTTT
many	TRBV6-4	TRBJ2-1	NA	CASSAGAVSGEQFF	TGTGCCAGCAGTGCCGGAGCGGTCTCCGGCGAGCAGTTCTTC
many	TRBV6-5	TRBJ1-1	TRBD1	CASSYRTGTGGTEAFF	TGTGCCAGCAGTTACCGGACCGGGACAGGGGGTACTGAAGCTTTCTTT
many	TRBV30	TRBJ2-3	NA	CAWTWSSTDTQYF	TGTGCCTGGACGTGGTCCAGCACAGATACGCAGTATTTT
many	TRBV6-1	TRBJ1-2	NA	CASRDANYGYTF	TGTGCCAGCAGAGACGCTAACTATGGCTACACCTTC
many	TRBV7-9	TRBJ2-4	TRBD2	CASSHGGSLNIQYF	TGTGCCAGCAGCCATGGCGGGAGTCTCAACATTCAGTACTTC
many	TRBV9	TRBJ2-7	NA	CASSVGAGPLYEQYF	TGTGCCAGCAGCGTAGGGGCGGGGCCTCTCTACGAGCAGTACTTC
many	TRBV20-1	TRBJ2-7	TRBD2	CSARGRGRAYEQYF	TGCAGTGCTAGAGGACGAGGGAGGGCCTACGAGCAGTACTTC
NA	TRBV28	TRBJ1-1	NA	CASGSKGPNTEAFF	TGTGCCAGCGGTTCCAAGGGGCCGAACACTGAAGCTTTCTTT
many	TRBV6-1	TRBJ2-1	TRBD2	CASSEDAGGYNEQFF	TGTGCCAGCAGTGAAGACGCGGGAGGTTACAATGAGCAGTTCTTC
NA	TRBV12-3/TRBV12-4	TRBJ2-7	TRBD2	CASRFKRESYDQYF	TGTGCCAGCAGGTTCAAGCGGGAGTCGTACGATCAGTACTTC
NA	TRBV4-3	TRBJ2-1	NA	CASSQDAGSGANEQFF	TGCGCCAGCAGCCAAGATGCGGGGAGTGGGGCCAATGAGCAGTTCTTC
medium-sized	TRBV5-1	TRBJ1-2	NA	CASSLLWSRLYGYTF	TGCGCCAGCAGCTTGCTTTGGAGCAGACTCTATGGCTACACCTTC
many	TRBV30	TRBJ2-2	NA	CAWSVRQFTGELFF	TGTGCCTGGAGTGTACGACAGTTCACCGGGGAGCTGTTTTTT